Presented here are 20 T cell receptor beta chains from one specimen sequenced in a study of blood T cell repertoires in COVID-19. Only in-frame clones appear in the TCRdb table, and some are missing; sequencing was by immunoSEQ multiplex PCR. The sample has about 300,000 clones; around 84% are singletons. Sequenced material: PBMCs or T cells enriched from blood (not recorded which). The receptors here all came from a man aged 30 to 45 who had recovered from COVID-19.

CDR3 coding DNA: TGCGCCAGCAGCTTGTACTCCTACGAGCAGTACTTC. Translated, it gives CASSLYSYEQYF. The chain is built from TRBV5-1 and TRBJ2-7; D ambiguous. The V gene lost 1 base and the J gene lost 0 bases, with 2 bases spanning the gap. Germline V lookup: CDR1 SGHRS, CDR2 YFSETQ. This CDR3 has 12 amino acids.

This clone has a single count. This sequence joins TRBV18 and TRBJ2-4, with D possibly matching TRBD1 (8 bases). The CDR3 totals 14 residues. Trimming took off 3 bases at V and 8 bases at J, with 14 bases between the two ends. Germline-derived CDR1 and CDR2 are KGHSH and LQKENI. The CDR3 reads CASSPDRAGDIQYF. The CDR3 nucleotides read TGTGCCAGCTCACCGGACAGGGCGGGGGACATTCAGTACTTC.

V is TRBV24-1 and J is TRBJ2-1, with 9 positions matching TRBD2. V gave up 5 bases and J gave up 7 bases; unmatched junction bases: 11. Germline CDR1 and CDR2: KGHDR and SFDVKD. This CDR3 region has 16 residues. CDR3 DNA: TGTGCCACCAGTGTCCCGGGCGTGCGGGGGGGGAATGAGCAGTTCTTC. Translating gives CATSVPGVRGGNEQFF.

The chain recombines TRBV6-1 with TRBJ2-7; 12 bases fit TRBD2. The germline gives CDR1 MNHNS, CDR2 SASEGT. The V gene end was trimmed by 3 bases and the J gene end by 7 bases; junction bases not matched to a gene: 7. This CDR3 contains 15 residues. The CDR3 loop is CASSDLAGGKGEQYF. The CDR3 nucleotides read TGTGCCAGCAGTGATCTAGCGGGGGGGAAGGGAGAGCAGTACTTC.

V is TRBV5-1 and J is TRBJ2-1, with D maybe TRBD2 (6 bases). CDR3 length equals 15 residues. In germline, CDR1 is SGHRS, CDR2 YFSETQ. V lost 5 bases, J lost 2 bases, and 14 bases lay in between. CDR3 in DNA: TGCGCCAGCAGGCAGTCTAGCGTCACCTACAATGAGCAGTTCTTC. Translation: CASRQSSVTYNEQFF. Variable domain in full (rest from reference TRBV5-1 and TRBJ2-1): KAGVTQTPRYLIKTRGQQVTLSCSPISGHRSVSWYQQTPGQGLQFLFEYFSETQRNKGNFPGRFSGRQFSNSRSEMNVSTLELGDSALYLCASRQSSVTYNEQFFGPGTRLTVL.

This clone was counted a single time. The chain links TRBV18 to TRBJ2-5; TRBD2 agrees at 7 bases. V shed 2 bases, J shed 6 bases, and the junction held 6 bases outside the gene matches. Germline V gene lookup returns CDR1 KGHSH and CDR2 LQKENI. The length of the CDR3 is 14 residues. The CDR3 sequence: CASSPRQGLQTQYF. In nucleotides, the CDR3 is TGTGCCAGCTCACCAAGGCAGGGACTACAGACCCAGTACTTC.

This clone has only one observation. This chain connects TRBV6-2 or TRBV6-3 to TRBJ1-1, with D perhaps matching TRBD1 (5 bases). V lost 6 bases and J 4 bases, leaving 12 bases between the germline ends. The V gene's germline CDR1 is MNHEY and CDR2 SVGEGT. The CDR3 runs 13 residues. The CDR3 sequence is CASSWRGGTEAFF. CDR3 in DNA: TGTGCCAGCAGCTGGCGGGGGGGCACTGAAGCTTTCTTT.

The CDR3 coding sequence is TGTGCCAGCAGCCAATCGAACCTATATGGCTACACCTTC. Amino acid sequence: CASSQSNLYGYTF. The chain joins TRBV28 to TRBJ1-2; D is undetermined. Trimming pared 6 bases from V and 5 bases from J, leaving 13 bases between. The CDR3 runs to 13 residues. From germline, CDR1 is MDHEN and CDR2 SYDVKM.

The chain couples TRBV30 to TRBJ1-1; 8 nucleotides match TRBD1. Germline V gene sequence: CDR1 GTSNPN, CDR2 SVGIG (reference sequence). V gave up 4 bases and J gave up 2 bases; unmatched junction bases: 6. The CDR3 contains 14 residues. Here the CDR3 DNA reads TGTGCCTGGACCTTGACAGGGGAAAACACTGAAGCTTTCTTT. This codes for CAWTLTGENTEAFF.

The chain recombines TRBV5-5 with TRBJ2-7; tentative D call: TRBD1 (6 bases). The V end was cut by 0 bases, the J end by 0 bases, with 7 bases between. The CDR3 has 14 residues. Germline assignment: CDR1 SGHKS and CDR2 YYEKEE (reference sequence). CDR3 protein: CASSLGDISYEQYF. The CDR3 DNA is TGTGCCAGCAGCTTGGGGGACATCTCCTACGAGCAGTACTTC. Full variable domain (missing parts from reference TRBV5-5 and TRBJ2-7): DAGVTQSPTHLIKTRGQQVTLRCSPISGHKSVSWYQQVLGQGPQFIFQYYEKEERGRGNFPDRFSARQFPNYSSELNVNALLLGDSALYLCASSLGDISYEQYFGPGTRLTVT.

The chain links TRBV12-3 or TRBV12-4 to TRBJ1-5, with TRBD1 as a possible D gene (6 bases). Trimming removed 7 bases from V and 2 bases from J, with 6 bases in between. This CDR3 region has 12 residues. CDR3 bases: TGTGCCAGCAACAGGGGCAATCAGCCCCAGCATTTT. It specifies CASNRGNQPQHF.

The V call is TRBV24-1, the J call TRBJ1-1; D uncertain. V lost 3 bases to trimming and J lost 11 bases, with 15 bases between them. The CDR3 is 13 amino acids. Germline V gene data show CDR1 as KGHDR and CDR2 as SFDVKD. CDR3 region: CATSDADGEGAFF. The CDR3 bases are TGTGCCACCAGTGATGCTGACGGGGAGGGCGCTTTCTTT.

The CDR3 sequence: CAISERQARSYGYTF. The CDR3 DNA follows: TGTGCCATCAGCGAGAGACAGGCTCGTAGCTATGGCTACACCTTC. V and J are TRBV10-3 and TRBJ1-2; perhaps TRBD1 as D (6 bases). This CDR3 has 15 amino acids. Germline CDR1 and CDR2: ENHRY and SYGVKD. The V end lost 6 bases, the J end lost 4 bases, and 18 bases lay between the germline ends.

V is TRBV30 and J is TRBJ2-5; 7 bases line up with TRBD1. Germline V gene lookup returns CDR1 GTSNPN and CDR2 SVGIG (reference sequence). This CDR3 has 14 residues. Trimming took 3 bases from V and 1 from J; bases not matched to a gene: 5. The CDR3 is CAWRRGPVQETQYF. CDR3 in DNA: TGTGCCTGGAGGAGGGGGCCGGTCCAAGAGACCCAGTACTTC.

This chain joins TRBV5-5 and TRBJ2-4, with 9 nucleotides matching TRBD2. This CDR3 contains 19 residues. CDR1 SGHKS and CDR2 YYEKEE come from the germline V gene (reference sequence). The junction had 12 bases not matched to a gene; V was cut back by 2 bases and J by 0 bases. CDR3 DNA: TGTGCCAGCAGCTTAGGTTTGGCTAGCGGGACCCTAGCCAAAAACATTCAGTACTTC. Amino acids: CASSLGLASGTLAKNIQYF.

Comment on this clone: The junction does not match germline at one end; this may be a read error. The chain recombines TRBV7-7 with TRBJ2-1; D may be TRBD2 (6 bases). Germline CDR1 reads SSHAT; CDR2 reads FNYEAQ (reference sequence). The CDR3 consists of 15 residues. CDR3 in DNA: TGTGCTAGCAGCCCCCGGGCGGAGGGTTACAATGAGCAGTTCTTC. It yields the protein CASSPRAEGYNEQFF.

The chain couples TRBV14 to TRBJ2-7; 7 bases map to TRBD1. The CDR3 is made up of 15 amino acids. Per germline, CDR1 SGHDN and CDR2 FVKESK. V lost 3 bases and J lost 1; bases outside the gene matches: 6. The CDR3 loop reads CASSHGTEASYEQYF. The DNA of the CDR3 is TGTGCCAGCAGCCACGGGACAGAAGCGTCCTACGAGCAGTACTTC.

The V call is TRBV7-2, the J call TRBJ1-2; D not resolved. Trimming removed 6 bases at V and 4 bases at J, with 12 bases between. Germline CDR1 is SGHTA and CDR2 is FQGNSA. This CDR3 contains 13 residues. CDR3 residues: CASSSTDLYGYTF. DNA for the CDR3: TGTGCCAGCAGTTCTACAGACCTCTATGGCTACACCTTC. Full variable domain (remainder filled in from reference TRBV7-2 and TRBJ1-2): GAGVSQSPSNKVTEKGKDVELRCDPISGHTALYWYRQSLGQGLEFLIYFQGNSAPDKSGLPSDRFSAERTGGSVSTLTIQRTQQEDSAVYLCASSSTDLYGYTFGSGTRLTVV.

The CDR3 here is CAISEGQGNQPQHF. The CDR3 DNA follows: TGTGCCATCAGTGAAGGACAGGGCAATCAGCCCCAGCATTTT. V and J are TRBV10-3 and TRBJ1-5, with 7 nucleotides matching TRBD1. CDR3 length: 14 amino acids. V lost 3 bases to trimming and J lost 2 bases; unmatched junction nucleotides: 1. Germline CDR1 ENHRY, CDR2 SYGVKD.

The rearrangement uses TRBV5-4 and TRBJ2-2; TRBD2 matches 10 bases. V was clipped by 3 bases and J by 7 bases; unmatched bases: 9. CDR1 and CDR2 from the germline V gene are SGHNT and YYREEE (reference sequence). CDR3 length: 16 residues. The CDR3 DNA reads TGTGCCAGCAGCTCGGGAGCGGGGGGGTGGATCGGGGAGCTGTTTTTT. This sequence encodes CASSSGAGGWIGELFF. The variable domain in full, completed from reference TRBV5-4 and TRBJ2-2, reads ETGVTQSPTHLIKTRGQQVTLRCSSQSGHNTVSWYQQALGQGPQFIFQYYREEENGRGNFPPRFSGLQFPNYSSELNVNALELDDSALYLCASSSGAGGWIGELFFGEGSRLTVL.